These 30 T cell receptor beta chains originate from one sample sequenced in a study of monozygotic twins with inflammatory bowel disease. TCRdb re-called the 5' RACE reads and shows each CDR3 protein once, DNA omitted. This listing includes about 450,000 distinct CDR3 sequences. The sample comprised blood. Source of these receptors: a human donor with ulcerative colitis or Crohn's disease, or a healthy co-twin of an affected twin (not recorded which).

This chain uses TRBV6-1 with TRBJ2-1; with no DNA, the TCRdb D assignment of TRBD1 cannot be verified. CDR1 MNHNS and CDR2 SASEGT come from the germline V gene. The CDR3 length is 12 residues. The CDR3 spells CASRQGGNEQFF.

The chain joins TRBV30 to TRBJ2-5; there is no DNA to check the TCRdb D call of TRBD2. The CDR3 consists of 13 residues. CDR1 and CDR2 (germline): GTSNPN, SVGIG (reference sequence). The CDR3 reads CAWGTRVQETQYF.

The chain carries TRBV10-3 and TRBJ2-1; TCRdb designates TRBD1, a call that cannot be tested without DNA. Germline V gene sequence: CDR1 ENHRY, CDR2 SYGVKD. This CDR3 comprises 16 residues. This CDR3 is CAISDSGQGARYEQFF.

The chain recombines TRBV9 with TRBJ2-7; TCRdb picks TRBD1, but there is no DNA to check that call. Germline lookup yields CDR1 SGDLS and CDR2 YYNGEE. The CDR3 totals 15 residues. The CDR3 reads CASSVFGDLSYEQYF.

V usage is TRBV29-1 and J usage is TRBJ1-2; TCRdb picks TRBD1, but there is no DNA to check that call. This CDR3 contains 15 residues. CDR1 SQVTM and CDR2 ANQGSEA come from the germline V gene. CDR3 in amino acids: CSVDSARATNYGYTF.

The V and J genes are TRBV5-1 and TRBJ2-7. Germline V lookup: CDR1 SGHRS, CDR2 YFSETQ. This CDR3 has 13 residues. The CDR3: CASSFRQYYEQYF.

This chain joins TRBV2 and TRBJ2-1; absent DNA, TCRdb's TRBD1 call cannot be checked. CDR1 is SNHLY, CDR2 FYNNEI, per germline. This CDR3 has 13 amino acids. The CDR3: CATADTGYNEQFF.

The chain joins TRBV7-9 to TRBJ2-7; TCRdb's assignment of TRBD1 cannot be checked, as there is no DNA. CDR3 length: 15 residues. Per germline, CDR1 SEHNR and CDR2 FQNEAQ (reference sequence). The CDR3 here is CASSLVPGRTYEQYF. Full variable domain (missing parts from reference TRBV7-9 and TRBJ2-7): DTGVSQNPRHKITKRGQNVTFRCDPISEHNRLYWYRQTLGQGPEFLTYFQNEAQLEKSRLLSDRFSAERPKGSFSTLEIQRTEQGDSAMYLCASSLVPGRTYEQYFGPGTRLTVT.

The chain has TRBV4-3 and TRBJ1-1; the TCRdb D gene call, TRBD1, has no DNA to confirm it. This CDR3 spans 14 amino acids. Germline CDR1 LGHNA, CDR2 YSLEER. The CDR3 region is CASSHPGLNTEAFF.

The gene calls are TRBV5-1 and TRBJ1-1; there is no DNA to check the TCRdb D call of TRBD1. Germline CDR1 SGHRS, CDR2 YFSETQ. There are 16 residues in the CDR3. The CDR3 protein is CASSLEMGQVNTEAFF.

The V call is TRBV5-5, the J call TRBJ2-5; TCRdb's D call, TRBD1, is unchecked because there is no DNA. In germline, CDR1 is SGHKS, CDR2 YYEKEE (reference sequence). The CDR3 runs 15 residues. The CDR3 sequence is CASSPQGVMSETQYF. The full variable domain, its missing parts supplied by reference TRBV5-5 and TRBJ2-5, is DAGVTQSPTHLIKTRGQQVTLRCSPISGHKSVSWYQQVLGQGPQFIFQYYEKEERGRGNFPDRFSARQFPNYSSELNVNALLLGDSALYLCASSPQGVMSETQYFGPGTRLLVL.

The V and J genes are TRBV13 and TRBJ2-3; the D call of TRBD2 rests on TCRdb alone, since no DNA is present to check it. CDR1 is PRHDT, CDR2 FYEKMQ, per germline (reference sequence). The CDR3 is 15 amino acids. The CDR3 reads CASSLVRASLNTQYF.

V and J are TRBV15 and TRBJ2-3; the D gene TCRdb calls, TRBD1, cannot be checked with no DNA. Germline CDR1 is LNHNV and CDR2 is YYDKDF (reference sequence). CDR3 length: 13 amino acids. This chain's CDR3 is CATSIRQEDTQYF.

The chain uses TRBV18 and TRBJ2-7; TCRdb's D call of TRBD2 is untestable without DNA. Germline values: CDR1 KGHSH, CDR2 LQKENI. The CDR3 totals 16 residues. The CDR3 loop is CASSPPNGGKVYEQYF.

This chain connects TRBV29-1 to TRBJ1-1; TCRdb calls TRBD1, which cannot be checked without DNA. The CDR3 covers 11 residues. Germline CDR1 reads SQVTM; CDR2 reads ANQGSEA. This chain's CDR3 is CSTGQTREAFF.

The rearrangement joins TRBV28 to TRBJ2-7. The CDR3 spans 12 residues. Germline V lookup: CDR1 MDHEN, CDR2 SYDVKM. The CDR3 here is CASSPTSTEQYF.

This sequence joins TRBV4-3 and TRBJ2-3; TCRdb indicates TRBD1, and absent DNA this call remains unverified. The CDR3 loop spans 13 amino acids. Germline CDR1 and CDR2: LGHNA and YSLEER. The CDR3: CASSQAGTDTQYF.

The CDR3 sequence: CASSLPLLAGANEQFF. The genes are TRBV5-5 and TRBJ2-1; TCRdb designates TRBD2, a call that cannot be tested without DNA. The CDR3 length is 16 residues. Germline V gene lookup returns CDR1 SGHKS and CDR2 YYEKEE (reference sequence).

V is TRBV7-9 and J is TRBJ2-5; the TCRdb call, TRBD1, lacks DNA for checking. CDR1 is SEHNR, CDR2 FQNEAQ, per germline (reference sequence). The CDR3 loop spans 15 amino acids. The CDR3 reads CASSSTGPDQETQYF.

This chain joins TRBV21-1 and TRBJ2-1; TCRdb's D call of TRBD2 is untestable without DNA. TRBV21-1 is flagged as a pseudogene. The CDR3 runs to 13 residues. The CDR3 loop reads CAIRLEWKYEQFF.

This rearrangement joins TRBV20-1 to TRBJ2-7; TCRdb gives TRBD2 as the D gene, but with no DNA this cannot be confirmed. Per the germline V gene, CDR1 is DFQATT and CDR2 is SNEGSKA (reference sequence). The CDR3 totals 16 residues. The CDR3: CSARDRAALRTYEQYF.

CDR3 loop: CASQSGTGDSNQPQHF. The V call is TRBV6-1, the J call TRBJ1-5; TCRdb lists TRBD1, though no DNA is available to test this call. Germline V gene sequence: CDR1 MNHNS, CDR2 SASEGT. The CDR3 consists of 16 residues.

J is TRBJ2-5 and V is TRBV7-6; with no DNA, the TCRdb D assignment of TRBD1 cannot be verified. This CDR3 region has 14 residues. Germline loops: CDR1 SGHVS, CDR2 FNYEAQ. The CDR3 is CASSPTGLKETQYF.

The chain joins TRBV6-2 or TRBV6-3 to TRBJ1-5; the TCRdb D gene call, TRBD1, has no DNA to confirm it. Germline V CDR1 and CDR2: MNHEY, SVGEGT. CDR3 length: 12 residues. The CDR3 sequence is CASSHGGQPQHF.

The genes are TRBV6-1 and TRBJ2-3; with no DNA, the TCRdb D assignment of TRBD2 cannot be verified. This CDR3 region has 15 residues. The germline V gene has CDR1 MNHNS and CDR2 SASEGT. The CDR3 protein is CASRATSGATDTQYF.

The genes are TRBV18 and TRBJ2-1; TCRdb's assignment of TRBD2 cannot be checked, as there is no DNA. CDR1 and CDR2 (germline): KGHSH, LQKENI. This CDR3 region has 16 residues. The CDR3 reads CASSLDSGLIINEQFF.

The chain has TRBV6-5 and TRBJ2-1. This CDR3 has 15 amino acids. The germline CDR1 and CDR2 sequences are MNHEY and SVGAGI. CDR3 region: CASSYSGGLYNEQFF.

V is TRBV5-6 and J is TRBJ2-2. This CDR3 is 14 amino acids long. The germline CDR1 and CDR2 sequences are SGHDT and YYEEEE. The CDR3 reads CASSFQSNTGELFF.

V gene TRBV28 combines with J gene TRBJ2-1; the D call from TCRdb, TRBD2, cannot be confirmed without DNA. This CDR3 comprises 18 residues. Germline assignment: CDR1 MDHEN and CDR2 SYDVKM. The CDR3 sequence is CASSSLTSGGYRYNEQFF.

Considering frequency, this clonotype is medium-sized (0.01 to 0.1%). The chain is built from TRBV11-2 and TRBJ2-2; TCRdb calls TRBD1, which cannot be checked without DNA. This CDR3 is 15 amino acids long. Germline CDR1 SGHAT, CDR2 FQNNGV. The CDR3 spells CASSLGTVNTGELFF.